The sample holds one count of the clone carrying this TCR beta chain. Its antigen is currently unknown. This sample is drawn from a study of Graves' ophthalmopathy and Graves' hyperthyroidism. Across the whole study: Researchers obtained peripheral blood at initial diagnosis, before any treatment had begun. Regarding the study as a whole: The majority of expanded thyroid clonotypes above 0.001 frequency also occurred in blood.

V was cut by 4 bases and J by 3 bases, with 14 bases left in between. CDR3 length: 14 amino acids. Per the germline V gene, CDR1 is SGHRS and CDR2 is YFSETQ. Beta-chain TCR CDR3 regions were amplified from RNA transcripts. The library came from an HTBI-primed first-round RT-PCR and a second-round multiplex PCR. TCRdb reanalysed the multiplex PCR reads using MiXCR and keeps one entry per CDR3 protein. The repertoire holds around 670,000 distinct CDR3 sequences, with approximately 40% as singletons. The sequence derives from an adult man with Graves' ophthalmopathy. Sequenced input: peripheral blood. The chain is built from TRBV5-1 and TRBJ2-7; D is unclear. CDR3 DNA: TGCGCCAGCAGCCAAGAAAGGTTCCTCTACGAGCAGTACTTC. It encodes CASSQERFLYEQYF.